These T cell receptor beta chains were read from a single sample in a study of shared clonotypes between healthy human individuals. Repertoires were generated with immunoSEQ multiplex PCR, while TCRdb's copy carries only in-frame clones and drops some. The sample has about 1 million clones; 60% to 80% are singletons. The sequenced material came from memory CD4+ T cells sorted from blood. Receptor source: a man younger than 35 in good health. The CDR3 runs from the conserved cysteine through the conserved F or W. A D gene is named only where the DNA matches it firmly. Clone size is given for some rows only: seen once, a few or many times, or a class if the clone is expanded.

NA	TRBV7-9	TRBJ1-6	few	CASSSPAGNNSPLHF	TGTGCCAGCAGCTCGCCGGCTGGGAATAATTCACCCCTCCACTTT
NA	TRBV5-1	TRBJ2-5	NA	CASSAGHVKETQYF	TGCGCCAGCAGCGCGGGACATGTGAAAGAGACCCAGTACTTC
TRBD1	TRBV2	TRBJ1-2	NA	CASRYTGGGLSYTF	TGTGCCAGCAGATACACAGGGGGCGGTTTGAGTTACACCTTC
NA	TRBV2	TRBJ2-5	NA	CASTWGGGAPQETQYF	TGTGCCAGCACTTGGGGGGGCGGGGCCCCACAAGAGACCCAGTACTTC
NA	TRBV6-5	TRBJ2-5	NA	CASRDRQETQYF	TGTGCCAGCAGAGACCGCCAAGAGACCCAGTACTTC
TRBD2	TRBV7-3	TRBJ2-5	once	CASSLWEGETQYF	TGTGCCAGCAGCTTATGGGAGGGAGAGACCCAGTACTTC
TRBD2	TRBV5-1	TRBJ2-1	NA	CASSRRSGGNNEQFF	TGCGCCAGCAGCCGACGGAGCGGGGGCAACAATGAGCAGTTCTTC
NA	TRBV28	TRBJ1-3	NA	CASERSQGLSGNTIYF	TGTGCCAGCGAACGGTCTCAGGGACTATCTGGAAACACCATATATTTT
NA	TRBV5-4	TRBJ1-2	NA	CASSFPSKEGYTF	TGTGCCAGCAGCTTCCCATCAAAGGAGGGCTACACCTTC
TRBD1	TRBV5-1	TRBJ2-1	NA	CASSSMGTGVLGQFF	TGCGCCAGCAGCTCGATGGGGACAGGGGTGCTAGGGCAGTTCTTC
NA	TRBV10-1	TRBJ1-1	NA	CASSDGTLNTEAFF	TGCGCCAGCAGTGACGGGACTTTGAACACTGAAGCTTTCTTT
NA	TRBV5-4	TRBJ2-6	NA	CASSLDISGANVLTF	TGTGCCAGCAGCTTGGACATCTCTGGGGCCAACGTCCTGACTTTC
NA	TRBV6-5	TRBJ2-1	NA	CASSFDSYNEQFF	TGTGCCAGCAGTTTTGACAGTTACAATGAGCAGTTCTTC
NA	TRBV4-3	TRBJ2-7	NA	CASSFNRDPNVQYF	TGCGCCAGCAGCTTCAACAGGGACCCTAATGTGCAGTACTTC
NA	TRBV6-5	TRBJ1-5	NA	CASSRGGFGNQPQHF	TGTGCCAGCAGTCGGGGGGGTTTTGGCAATCAGCCCCAGCATTTT
NA	TRBV4-2	TRBJ2-3	NA	CASSQGFEGTDTQYF	TGTGCCAGCAGCCAAGGTTTCGAGGGTACAGATACGCAGTATTTT
NA	TRBV7-9	TRBJ1-1	NA	CASSLEGWRGTEAFF	TGTGCCAGCAGCTTAGAAGGCTGGCGTGGCACTGAAGCTTTCTTT
TRBD1	TRBV28	TRBJ1-1	NA	CASSSPGQGVTEAFF	TGTGCCAGCAGTTCTCCGGGACAGGGGGTCACTGAAGCTTTCTTT
TRBD2	TRBV5-1	TRBJ2-7	NA	CASRIGVGSSGTYEQYF	TGCGCCAGCCGTATCGGGGTGGGGTCTAGCGGGACCTACGAGCAGTACTTC
NA	TRBV6-1	TRBJ1-1	NA	CASSTRTENTEAFF	TGTGCCAGCAGTACCCGGACAGAGAACACTGAAGCTTTCTTT
NA	TRBV30	TRBJ2-7	NA	CAWSATNRPWRAYEQYF	TGTGCCTGGAGTGCCACCAACCGCCCGTGGCGGGCCTACGAGCAGTACTTC
NA	TRBV7-2	TRBJ2-7	NA	CASSLLTSYEQYF	TGTGCCAGCAGTCTCCTTACCTCCTACGAGCAGTACTTC
NA	TRBV6-1	TRBJ2-1	NA	CASSVEERPTYNEQFF	TGTGCCAGCAGTGTGGAGGAGAGGCCTACCTACAATGAGCAGTTCTTC
NA	TRBV5-1	TRBJ2-7	NA	CASSSGQREQYF	TGCGCCAGCAGCTCCGGACAGAGAGAGCAGTACTTC
TRBD1	TRBV18	TRBJ2-7	once	CASSPGQVLSYEQYF	TGTGCCAGCTCACCAGGACAGGTTCTTTCCTACGAGCAGTACTTC
TRBD1	TRBV10-1	TRBJ2-2	NA	CASTRGQGGELFF	TGCGCCAGCACCAGAGGACAGGGCGGGGAGCTGTTTTTT
NA	TRBV2	TRBJ1-5	NA	CASSNTGTESPQHF	TGTGCCAGCAGTAATACCGGGACGGAGTCGCCCCAGCATTTT
NA	TRBV19	TRBJ1-5	NA	CASSTVRGSNQPQHF	TGTGCCAGTAGTACGGTCAGGGGTAGCAATCAGCCCCAGCATTTT
NA	TRBV6-6	TRBJ2-3	NA	CASSYSGDTQYF	TGTGCCAGCAGTTACTCGGGTGATACGCAGTATTTT
NA	TRBV5-1	TRBJ2-5	NA	CASSLVQGIQETQYF	TGCGCCAGCAGCCTCGTCCAGGGGATCCAAGAGACCCAGTACTTC
NA	TRBV28	TRBJ2-5	few	CASSSLETQYF	TGTGCCAGCAGTTCACTGGAGACCCAGTACTTC
NA	TRBV30	TRBJ2-2	NA	CAWSVRGTGELFF	TGTGCCTGGAGTGTAAGGGGAACCGGGGAGCTGTTTTTT
NA	TRBV5-6	TRBJ2-5	NA	CASSYSPGKETQYF	TGTGCCAGCAGTTATTCCCCGGGGAAAGAGACCCAGTACTTC
NA	TRBV7-8	TRBJ1-4	NA	CASSLDDSGNEKLFF	TGTGCCAGCAGCTTGGACGACAGCGGTAATGAAAAACTGTTTTTT
TRBD1	TRBV6-1	TRBJ1-1	few	CASSEASAGGWTEAFF	TGTGCCAGCAGTGAAGCTTCCGCAGGGGGATGGACTGAAGCTTTCTTT
TRBD1	TRBV5-4	TRBJ1-2	once	CASSTTGNGYTF	TGTGCCAGCAGCACGACAGGGAATGGCTACACCTTC